Sequencing of this T cell receptor (beta chain) was carried out in a study of blood T cell repertoires in COVID-19. Overall study context: Both acute and convalescent COVID-19 samples were obtained from the United States, Italy and Spain. From T cells, B-cell-depleted T cells, or PBMCs came the material, which was cDNA or gDNA.

Per the original methods: Estimates of nucleated cell counts were drawn from the amplification of reference gene primers. Profiled with immunoSEQ multiplex PCR; TCRdb holds only in-frame clones, not every one. V and J calls and clone size are as listed in that table; D and trimming were resolved from the DNA. The repertoire has approximately 100,000 clones, 85% of them found once; the top ten carry 35% to 45%. Between the trimmed V and J ends, which lost 6 bases and 2 bases, there was a span of 20 bases. The CDR3 loop spans 17 amino acids. Germline V gene lookup returns CDR1 LNHNV and CDR2 YYDKDF (reference sequence).

Sequenced sample: peripheral blood. The source is a man at least 80 years old with acute or convalescent COVID-19. The chain carries TRBV15 and TRBJ1-3; D might be TRBD1 (6 bases). CDR3 region: CATRRQGGGNPGNTIYF. Here the CDR3 DNA reads TGTGCCACCAGGCGGCAAGGGGGTGGGAACCCTGGAAACACCATATATTTT.